This TCR beta chain was sequenced in a study of a mutant IDH1 vaccine in newly diagnosed glioma. About the research overall: Treated patients comprised about 62% males and approximately 38% females, mean age about 38 years. Earlier care involved radiotherapy, temozolomide, or both, and the majority received both.

This CDR3 is built from 15 residues. CDR1 and CDR2 (germline): SSHAT, FNYEAQ (reference sequence). As regards this clone: Relative to the germline gene, one junction end is altered; a read error may explain this.

TCRdb's table, derived via immunoSEQ multiplex PCR, lists solely in-frame clones and lacks some. Here the sample spans 55,000 to 70,000 clones, roughly 78% being singletons. The time point denotes: baseline, week 1 (first vaccination visit). Sample treatment: pre-vaccination baseline after standard-of-care therapy. The sequencing here drew on PBMCs, taken from a glioma patient treated with radiotherapy, temozolomide or both. The chain joins TRBV7-7 to TRBJ1-4; possible D gene TRBD1, 6 bases. The TCR sequence derives from a man aged 45 to 65 with glioma. The CDR3 spells CASSPGGGFNEKLFF. CDR3 nucleotides: TGTGCTAGCAGCCCGGGGGGGGGCTTTAATGAAAAACTGTTTTTT.